The clone carrying this T cell receptor beta chain was detected ten times or more. Its target is not known. This specimen belongs to a study of T cells in Graves' hyperthyroidism and ophthalmopathy. Overall study results and limits: Separating ophthalmopathy from stable hyperthyroidism was achieved by a 13 V-J model. A median roughly six months before onset, the model predicted ophthalmopathy. Blood shared most expanded thyroid clonotypes above 0.001.

V was trimmed by 6 bases and J by 7 bases, leaving 16 bases between them. CDR1 ENHRY and CDR2 SYGVKD come from the germline V gene. The CDR3 spans 13 residues. Amplified TCR beta CDR3 regions came from RNA transcripts. Using the HTBI primer set, a first-round RT-PCR was run on the TCR CDR3. TCRdb re-analysed the multiplex PCR reads in MiXCR, keeping a single row per CDR3 protein. The data hold roughly 580,000 distinct CDR3 sequences, with around 42% observed a single time. Graves' hyperthyroidism was deemed stable given no ophthalmopathy progression within 18 months. The V call is TRBV10-3, the J call TRBJ2-7, with D perhaps matching TRBD1 (6 bases). This TCR was sampled from a woman between 18 and 30 years old with Graves' hyperthyroidism. Sequenced sample: peripheral blood or thyroid tissue (not recorded which). CDR3 region: CAIREDRWGEQYF. DNA for the CDR3: TGTGCCATCAGGGAGGACAGATGGGGAGAGCAGTACTTC.